This entry is about one T cell receptor (beta chain). Investigators performed immunoSEQ version v3.0 at survey level. The protocol was immunoSEQ multiplex PCR, while the TCRdb copy is restricted to in-frame clones and leaves out a portion. The sample carries around 25,000 clones, more than 65% recorded once. The germline V gene encodes CDR1 LNHDA and CDR2 SQIVND (reference sequence). The CDR3 runs 15 residues. Losses at the gene ends were 5 bases for V and 3 bases for J; bases not matched to a gene: 9. This entry is derived from a study of long-term antiretroviral therapy in people with HIV. The sample consisted of unsorted PBMCs, taken 4.4 years after starting antiretroviral therapy. This TCR derives from a man aged 25-40 years with HIV. The chain joins TRBV19 to TRBJ1-1; 7 bases align to TRBD1. The CDR3 DNA reads as TGTGCCAGTAGTGTCCGACAGGGAGCGGACACTGAAGCTTTCTTT. Residues: CASSVRQGADTEAFF. Full variable domain (missing parts from reference TRBV19 and TRBJ1-1): DGGITQSPKYLFRKEGQNVTLSCEQNLNHDAMYWYRQDPGQGLRLIYYSQIVNDFQKGDIAEGYSVSREKKESFPLTVTSAQKNPTAFYLCASSVRQGADTEAFFGQGTRLTVV.